The text below deals with one T cell receptor (beta chain). This clonotype came up many times. Its antigen target is currently unknown. No clone much larger than this one lies a single base away; base qualities are absent. For CDR1 and CDR2, the germline V gene lists SGHNT and YENEEA. Spanning cysteine to phenylalanine, the CDR3 consists of 15 amino acids. Only the CDR3 DNA is retained, 45 bases long and in frame from the first base. Ends trimmed: V by 6 bases, J by 4 bases; bases unmatched to a gene: 6. This entry belongs to a study of early T cells in non-severe SARS-CoV-2 infection (dated by TCRdb to about 2021). Broadly, across the study: Bulk RNA from unsorted whole blood was used for TCR sequencing, so alpha and beta chains could not be paired. Broad study findings and their caveats: VDJdb matching was skewed toward anti-spike CD8 responses, so virus-specific expansions were likely underestimated and private and CD4 specificities were missed.

Library prep was done by 5' RACE. This sample was sequenced with a NextSeq 500. In the TCR library protocol, unique molecular identifiers were attached to individual cDNA molecules to correct for PCR bias and sequencing error. Both TCR alpha and beta chains were sequenced, and tight co-correlation was observed between alpha and beta sequence abundances in each sample. The published analysis was carried out like this. Decombinator V4 was used to perform V gene, J gene and CDR3 annotation of TCR sequences. Expanded TCRs were defined as changing significantly between any two time points under a Poisson model with p below 0.0001. TCR abundances were normalised to the total number of TCRs sequenced per sample and were expressed as counts per million. TRAV1-2 paired with TRAJ12, TRAJ20 or TRAJ33 defined MAIT TCRs, while TRAV10 paired with TRAJ18 defined iNKT TCRs. VDJdb, accessed 1 November 2021, was searched for CMV, EBV and SARS-CoV-2 annotated TCRs, excluding TCRs annotated for multiple antigens. TCRdb passed the public sequencing reads through fastp at Q25 and MiXCR, retaining productive beta sequences. Rows matching on CDR3 protein sequence are summarized as one entry with the most common DNA and genes. The V and J calls follow TCRdb's processing rather than the paper's. The table for this sample lists more than 45,000 distinct CDR3 sequences; 5.5% to 6.5% of them were counted only once. The ten largest clonotypes hold about 7% of the sample.

This was a case-control study nested in a cohort of healthcare workers in London, UK, who had nasopharyngeal swab PCR tests and blood samples taken every week. Healthcare workers were enrolled in the week of the UK lockdown, from 23 to 31 March 2020, and were followed every week for up to roughly 15 weeks. The receptor's source is an adult who was a healthcare worker with PCR-confirmed SARS-CoV-2 infection or an uninfected control (not recorded which). The sequencing sample was made of whole blood. The V and J segments used are TRBV11-3 and TRBJ2-1, with TRBD1 identical over 10 junction bases. The CDR3 amino acid sequence is: CASSLWTGGYNEQFF. The DNA is as follows: TGTGCCAGCAGTTTGTGGACAGGGGGTTACAATGAGCAGTTCTTC.